The T cell receptor (beta chain) under discussion was sequenced for a study of CD8 T cells in ankylosing spondylitis. TCRdb re-analysed the 5' RACE reads in MiXCR, keeping a single row per CDR3 protein. The sample holds a few hundred thousand distinct CDR3 sequences; roughly 10% are singletons and the top ten take 6% to 8%. This clonotype was observed at least ten times. The V gene lost 6 bases and the J gene lost 5 bases, with 14 bases spanning the gap. CDR1 is MDHEN, CDR2 SYDVKM, per germline. This CDR3 contains 14 residues. The receptor was isolated from a male donor with ankylosing spondylitis or in good health (not recorded which). Specimen: blood, either unsorted or a sorted T cell fraction (not recorded which). The chain combines TRBV28 with TRBJ2-1, with TRBD2 as a possible D gene (5 bases). CDR3 region: CASSTKLGNNEQFF. CDR3 sequence (DNA): TGTGCCAGCAGCACTAAACTAGGAAACAATGAGCAGTTCTTC.